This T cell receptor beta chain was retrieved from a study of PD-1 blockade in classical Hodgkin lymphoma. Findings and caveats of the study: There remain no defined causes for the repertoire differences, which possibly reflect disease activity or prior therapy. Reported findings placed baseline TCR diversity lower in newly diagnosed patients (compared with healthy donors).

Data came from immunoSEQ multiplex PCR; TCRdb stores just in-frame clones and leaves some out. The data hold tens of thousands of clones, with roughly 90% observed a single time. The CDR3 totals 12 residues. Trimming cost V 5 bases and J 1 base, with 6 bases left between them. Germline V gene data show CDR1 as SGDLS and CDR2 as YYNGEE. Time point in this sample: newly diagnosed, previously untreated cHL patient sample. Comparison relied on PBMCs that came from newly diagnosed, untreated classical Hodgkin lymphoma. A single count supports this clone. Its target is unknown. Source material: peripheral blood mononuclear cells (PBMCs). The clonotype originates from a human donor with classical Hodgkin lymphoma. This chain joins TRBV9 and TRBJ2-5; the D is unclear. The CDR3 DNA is TGTGCCAGCAGTAACTCCCAAGAGACCCAGTACTTC. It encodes CASSNSQETQYF.